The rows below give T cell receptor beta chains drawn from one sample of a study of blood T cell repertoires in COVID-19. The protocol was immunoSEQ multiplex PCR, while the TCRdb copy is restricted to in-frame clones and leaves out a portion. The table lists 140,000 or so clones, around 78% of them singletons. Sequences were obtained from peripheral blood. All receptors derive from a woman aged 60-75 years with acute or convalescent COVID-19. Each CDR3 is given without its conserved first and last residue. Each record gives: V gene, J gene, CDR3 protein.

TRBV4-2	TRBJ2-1	ASSQDVMGLAGGHEQF
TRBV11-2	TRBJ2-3	ASSSGLAVPRDTQY
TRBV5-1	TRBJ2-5	ASSSSTSGTETQY
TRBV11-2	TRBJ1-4	ASSLTGIGEKLF
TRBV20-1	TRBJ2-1	SASRLVFHEQF
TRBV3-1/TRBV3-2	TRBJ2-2	ASRFDRGPGELF
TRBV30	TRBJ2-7	AWSVSRTRLASHEQY
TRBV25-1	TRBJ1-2	ASSDQAGTNYGYT
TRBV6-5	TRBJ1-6	ASSAGTVNSPLH
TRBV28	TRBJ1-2	ASSPRGGGNYGYT